These 25 T cell receptor beta chains share one sample of origin, sequenced in a study of T cell responses to AZD1222 COVID-19 vaccine. Assay: immunoSEQ multiplex PCR; the TCRdb copy retains only in-frame clones and omits some. This table has around 80,000 clones, 83% appearing once. The material was peripheral blood, obtained 28 days after the second AZD1222 dose. These TCRs come from an adult who received the AZD1222 COVID-19 vaccine.

V is TRBV28 and J is TRBJ2-1; TRBD1 is a possible D gene (6 bases). V lost 2 bases and J lost 5, with 13 bases in between. Looked up from germline, CDR1 is MDHEN and CDR2 is SYDVKM. The CDR3 extends over 15 amino acids. In DNA form, the CDR3 reads TGTGCCAGCAGTTTACGGCAGGGGAACAACAATGAGCAGTTCTTC. Protein sequence: CASSLRQGNNNEQFF.

This chain joins TRBV4-1 and TRBJ1-1; 11 positions agree with TRBD1. CDR3 length equals 14 residues. Germline values: CDR1 MGHRA, CDR2 YSYEKL. Trimming at V came to 6 bases and at J to 5 bases, leaving 5 bases not matched to a gene. CDR3 amino acids: CASSGQGALTEAFF. The CDR3 DNA reads as TGCGCCAGCAGTGGACAGGGGGCGCTGACTGAAGCTTTCTTT.

The V and J genes are TRBV5-8 and TRBJ2-3; TRBD2 matches at 11 bases. This CDR3 region has 17 residues. Germline CDR1 is SGHTS and CDR2 is YDEGEE. The junction had 8 bases not matched to a gene; V was cut back by 0 bases and J by 5 bases. CDR3 in amino acids: CASSLDIAGGPIDTQYF. CDR3 bases: TGTGCCAGCAGCTTGGATATAGCGGGAGGGCCGATAGATACGCAGTATTTT. The complete variable domain, with remaining parts taken from reference TRBV5-8 and TRBJ2-3, reads EAGVTQSPTHLIKTRGQQATLRCSPISGHTSVYWYQQALGLGLQFLLWYDEGEERNRGNFPPRFSGRQFPNYSSELNVNALELEDSALYLCASSLDIAGGPIDTQYFGPGTRLTVL.

The chain couples TRBV19 to TRBJ2-1; maybe TRBD1 (5 bases). The germline V gene has CDR1 LNHDA and CDR2 SQIVND (reference sequence). CDR3 size: 13 residues. V shed 3 bases and J shed 5 bases, with 8 bases lying between them. DNA for the CDR3: TGTGCCAGTAGTATGAGACAGAACAATGAGCAGTTCTTC. It codes for CASSMRQNNEQFF.

In its sample, this clone is medium-sized (0.01 to 0.1%). The chain is built from TRBV5-1 and TRBJ2-7; 9 positions agree with TRBD1. This CDR3 has 15 amino acids. V lost 4 bases and J lost 7; bases outside the gene matches: 12. The germline V gene has CDR1 SGHRS and CDR2 YFSETQ. CDR3 nucleotides: TGCGCCAGCAGCGCCGGGACAGGGACATACGTTGAGCAGTACTTC. It specifies CASSAGTGTYVEQYF. Drawing the rest from reference TRBV5-1 and TRBJ2-7, the complete variable domain is KAGVTQTPRYLIKTRGQQVTLSCSPISGHRSVSWYQQTPGQGLQFLFEYFSETQRNKGNFPGRFSGRQFSNSRSEMNVSTLELGDSALYLCASSAGTGTYVEQYFGPGTRLTVT.

The rearrangement joins TRBV6-1 to TRBJ1-5; no clear D. Per germline, CDR1 MNHNS and CDR2 SASEGT. The ends were cut back, 1 base at V and 7 bases at J, with 2 bases in the middle. The CDR3 covers 11 residues. This CDR3 reads CASSEVQPQHF. Written as DNA, the CDR3 is TGTGCCAGCAGTGAAGTACAGCCCCAGCATTTT.

This rearrangement joins TRBV30 to TRBJ2-1; tentative D call: TRBD2 (5 bases). There are 13 residues in the CDR3. V lost 2 bases and J lost 4, with 9 bases in between. Germline V gene lookup returns CDR1 GTSNPN and CDR2 SVGIG (reference sequence). The CDR3 sequence is CAWSLRAYNEQFF. In DNA, the CDR3 is TGTGCCTGGAGTTTGCGGGCTTACAATGAGCAGTTCTTC.

The J gene is TRBJ1-3, the V gene TRBV4-2, with unresolved D. V was shortened by 5 bases and J by 4 bases, with 21 bases between the two germline ends. The V gene's germline CDR1 is LGHNA and CDR2 YNFKEQ. This CDR3 region has 17 residues. The DNA of the CDR3 is TGTGCCAGCAGCGCCGGAGGACGGTGGGTCTCAGGAAACACCATATATTTT. Translation: CASSAGGRWVSGNTIYF.

The chain has TRBV4-3 and TRBJ1-2, with 7 bases that match TRBD1. V shed 0 bases, J shed 5 bases, and the junction held 9 bases outside the gene matches. There are 16 residues in the CDR3. The V gene's germline CDR1 is LGHNA and CDR2 YSLEER. CDR3 nucleotide sequence: TGCGCCAGCAGCCAAGATCTGGAGGCAGGGGGATATGGCTACACCTTC. This sequence encodes CASSQDLEAGGYGYTF.

V usage is TRBV28 and J usage is TRBJ2-2; D gene unclear. The CDR3 loop spans 15 amino acids. Germline assignment: CDR1 MDHEN and CDR2 SYDVKM. Trimming left V 3 bases short and J 4 bases short, with 12 bases between. The CDR3 region has the DNA TGTGCCAGCAGTTTGGACGGGTTGAGCACCGGGGAGCTGTTTTTT. Translation gives CASSLDGLSTGELFF.

This clone was seen only once. The chain combines TRBV10-3 with TRBJ1-4; tentatively, D is TRBD1 (6 bases). Per the germline V gene, CDR1 is ENHRY and CDR2 is SYGVKD. CDR3 size: 15 residues. V lost 5 bases and J 3 bases, leaving 13 bases between the germline ends. CDR3 residues: CAISKNREPNEKLFF. The DNA for the CDR3 is TGTGCCATCAGTAAAAACAGGGAGCCTAATGAAAAACTGTTTTTT.

This clone appeared a single time. The rearrangement uses TRBV27 and TRBJ2-7, with D possibly being TRBD1 (6 bases). The CDR3 totals 12 residues. Trimming pared 5 bases from V and 3 bases from J, leaving 8 bases between. Germline CDR1 and CDR2: MNHEY and SMNVEV (reference sequence). For the CDR3, the DNA is TGTGCCAGCAGTCTACAGGGCTACGAGCAGTACTTC. Its protein product is CASSLQGYEQYF.

The chain carries TRBV19 and TRBJ1-1; 11 bases are shared with TRBD1. This CDR3 contains 15 residues. Germline assignment: CDR1 LNHDA and CDR2 SQIVND (reference sequence). The V and J ends lost 1 base and 4 bases, in that order; junction bases with no gene match: 2. In DNA, the CDR3 is TGTGCCAGTAGTATAGGGACAGGGGGCATCACTGAAGCTTTCTTT. This gives the protein CASSIGTGGITEAFF. Supplemented by reference TRBV19 and TRBJ1-1, the full variable domain reads DGGITQSPKYLFRKEGQNVTLSCEQNLNHDAMYWYRQDPGQGLRLIYYSQIVNDFQKGDIAEGYSVSREKKESFPLTVTSAQKNPTAFYLCASSIGTGGITEAFFGQGTRLTVV.

The rearrangement joins TRBV4-3 to TRBJ2-5; a possible D gene is TRBD2 (5 bases). Germline-derived CDR1 and CDR2 are LGHNA and YSLEER. The CDR3 has 15 residues. V was cut by 2 bases and J by 2 bases, with 12 bases left in between. In nucleotides, the CDR3 is TGCGCCAGCAGCCAATCTATTAGGAGGCAAGAGACCCAGTACTTC. Translating gives CASSQSIRRQETQYF.

This chain connects TRBV6-6 to TRBJ2-7; D unclear. The V gene's germline CDR1 is MNHNY and CDR2 SVGAGI (reference sequence). The CDR3 extends over 12 amino acids. V lost 6 bases to trimming and J lost 5 bases, with 11 bases between them. The CDR3 protein is CASSSIVHEQYF. CDR3 nucleotides: TGTGCCAGCAGCTCCATAGTGCACGAGCAGTACTTC.

This chain links TRBV2 with TRBJ1-2; D is perhaps TRBD1 (5 bases). CDR3 length: 13 residues. V was cut by 7 bases and J by 2 bases, with 11 bases left in between. CDR1 and CDR2 from the germline V gene are SNHLY and FYNNEI. The CDR3 reads CASTYEGNYGYTF. The CDR3 DNA reads TGTGCCAGCACGTATGAGGGGAACTATGGCTACACCTTC.

In its sample, this clone was seen once. The rearrangement joins TRBV3-1 (or the pseudogene TRBV3-2) to TRBJ1-1; no definite D call. V was trimmed by 5 bases and J by 5 bases, leaving 18 bases between them. CDR3 length: 15 amino acids. Germline V gene sequence: CDR1 LGHDT, CDR2 YNNKEL (reference sequence). Here the CDR3 DNA reads TGTGCCAGCAGCGGATTATATCGGGGTGAGACTGAAGCTTTCTTT. It is translated as CASSGLYRGETEAFF.

The chain recombines TRBV5-4 with TRBJ2-2; 12 nucleotides agree with TRBD2. Germline V gives CDR1 SGHNT, CDR2 YYREEE (reference sequence). V was pared by 7 bases and J by 4 bases, with 14 bases of the junction left unmatched. This CDR3 contains 18 residues. In DNA form, the CDR3 reads TGTGCCAGCTGGGAAAGACTAGCGGGAGAAGAGGTCACCGGGGAGCTGTTTTTT. Translation gives CASWERLAGEEVTGELFF.

The chain carries TRBV18 and TRBJ1-6, with a possible D match to TRBD1 (6 bases). Trimming shortened V by 2 bases and J by 9 bases, and 14 bases separated the two germline ends. CDR3 length: 15 residues. Germline V gene data show CDR1 as KGHSH and CDR2 as LQKENI. CDR3: CASSPSQGLRSPLHF. As DNA, the CDR3 is TGTGCCAGCTCACCATCACAGGGCTTACGTTCACCCCTCCACTTT.

J is TRBJ2-2 and V is TRBV11-3; D is undetermined. The CDR3 runs to 13 residues. The V end lost 5 bases, the J end lost 3 bases, and 7 bases lay between the germline ends. CDR1 is SGHNT, CDR2 YENEEA, per germline. DNA for the CDR3: TGTGCCAGCAGCCCGATCCACACCGGGGAGCTGTTTTTT. Its protein product is CASSPIHTGELFF.

The chain employs TRBV19 and TRBJ2-7, with TRBD2 identical over 7 bases. The CDR3 length is 17 residues. Germline lookup yields CDR1 LNHDA and CDR2 SQIVND (reference sequence). V lost 5 bases and J lost 0; bases outside the gene matches: 13. The CDR3 DNA sequence: TGTGCCAGTAGTGGATACACGGGACTACAAAGCTCCTACGAGCAGTACTTC. Translated, it gives CASSGYTGLQSSYEQYF.

This clone was picked up a small number of times. This sequence joins TRBV29-1 and TRBJ2-7, with D hard to call. Trimming removed 4 bases at V and 0 bases at J, with 10 bases between. The CDR3 runs 13 residues. The germline V gene encodes CDR1 SQVTM and CDR2 ANQGSEA. CDR3 bases: TGCAGCGTTGTTTTTGTGAGCTCCTACGAGCAGTACTTC. Its protein is CSVVFVSSYEQYF.

The chain combines TRBV19 with TRBJ2-5, with D possibly matching TRBD1 (6 bases). The CDR3 length is 14 residues. Germline V gives CDR1 LNHDA, CDR2 SQIVND (reference sequence). V dropped 6 bases and J dropped 5 bases, with 16 bases sitting between them. The CDR3 sequence is CASSPRGTVETQYF. The CDR3 DNA reads TGTGCCAGTAGCCCTAGGGGGACCGTTGAGACCCAGTACTTC.

This clone was seen only a few times. The chain joins TRBV29-1 to TRBJ2-7; D is uncertain. V lost 0 bases and J lost 1, with 4 bases in between. CDR1 and CDR2 (germline): SQVTM, ANQGSEA. The CDR3 runs to 12 residues. CDR3 sequence: CSVEDGSYEQYF. CDR3 bases: TGCAGCGTTGAAGATGGATCCTACGAGCAGTACTTC.

V gene TRBV4-3 combines with J gene TRBJ1-2, with a tentative D call TRBD1 (5 bases). Germline V CDR1 and CDR2: LGHNA, YSLEER. V lost 0 bases, J lost 3 bases, and 20 bases lay in between. CDR3 length: 18 amino acids. CDR3 in DNA: TGCGCCAGCAGCCAAGATAGGTTTGTAACAGGATCAGACTATGGCTACACCTTC. This translates into CASSQDRFVTGSDYGYTF.